The text below deals with one TCR beta chain. Antigen unknown. Per germline, CDR1 SGHNT and CDR2 YYREEE (reference sequence). This CDR3 spans 15 amino acids. Between the trimmed V and J ends, which lost 0 bases and 4 bases, there was a span of 12 bases. This entry belongs to a study of T cells in narcolepsy. Points from the study as a whole: Some memory CD4+ repertoires had no autoreactive clone sequences. Comparing one patient's CSF and blood CD4+ clonotypes highlighted HCRT- and TRIB2-specific autoreactive clonotypes.

TCRdb's copy holds only in-frame clones and misses some; the assay was immunoSEQ multiplex PCR. This table holds 25,000 to 30,000 clones, around 86% found once. What was sequenced was CD45RA- memory CD4+ T cells from PBMCs. The chain combines TRBV5-4 with TRBJ2-3; D is possibly TRBD1 (5 bases). The clonotype was recovered from a human donor with narcolepsy. The CDR3 DNA sequence: TGTGCCAGCAGCTTGGAGGGGCCCAGGGCAGATACGCAGTATTTT. It is translated as CASSLEGPRADTQYF.